These T cell receptor beta chains were read from a single sample in a study of OX40 agonist ivuxolimab in advanced cancers. Measured with immunoSEQ multiplex PCR; TCRdb has only the in-frame clones, and not every one. The table has some 96,000 clones, just under 85% seen once. Source: CD4+ or CD8+ T cells sorted from blood, taken in a trial of the OX40 agonist ivuxolimab. Source of these receptors: an adult with an advanced solid tumor such as melanoma, head and neck, liver or kidney cancer. CDR3s leave out the opening cysteine and the closing phenylalanine or tryptophan. Fields, in order: CDR3 protein, V gene, CDR3 length, J gene.

cdr3_aa: ASSLRTAGAEQF; v_call: TRBV7-6; cdr3_length: 12; j_call: TRBJ2-1
cdr3_aa: ASSVGRTGGETQY; v_call: TRBV9; cdr3_length: 13; j_call: TRBJ2-5
cdr3_aa: ASNPRRGDTQY; v_call: TRBV7-2; cdr3_length: 11; j_call: TRBJ2-3
cdr3_aa: ASSIAGYEQY; v_call: TRBV19; cdr3_length: 10; j_call: TRBJ2-7
cdr3_aa: ASGLRQNTEAF; v_call: TRBV12-5; cdr3_length: 11; j_call: TRBJ1-1
cdr3_aa: ASSPGAGNYGYT; v_call: TRBV11-2; cdr3_length: 12; j_call: TRBJ1-2
cdr3_aa: ASSPQAGETQY; v_call: TRBV18; cdr3_length: 11; j_call: TRBJ2-5
cdr3_aa: ASSPPLIAGGSEQF; v_call: TRBV18; cdr3_length: 14; j_call: TRBJ2-1
cdr3_aa: ASTIRDRSVGQY; v_call: TRBV28; cdr3_length: 12; j_call: TRBJ2-7
cdr3_aa: ASSPQGNEQY; v_call: TRBV13; cdr3_length: 10; j_call: TRBJ2-7
cdr3_aa: AITRGGLDLDTQY; v_call: TRBV10-3; cdr3_length: 13; j_call: TRBJ2-3
cdr3_aa: ASRLPGLLSGSSYNEQF; v_call: TRBV2; cdr3_length: 17; j_call: TRBJ2-1
cdr3_aa: ASSARTGGSEAF; v_call: TRBV5-1; cdr3_length: 12; j_call: TRBJ1-1
cdr3_aa: ASAQSGDTADTQY; v_call: TRBV4-2; cdr3_length: 13; j_call: TRBJ2-3
cdr3_aa: ASRGGTEYSNQPQH; v_call: TRBV5-1; cdr3_length: 14; j_call: TRBJ1-5
cdr3_aa: ASRGRGGRDSPLH; v_call: TRBV6-6; cdr3_length: 13; j_call: TRBJ1-6
cdr3_aa: ASSPSSRGNQPQH; v_call: TRBV7-8; cdr3_length: 13; j_call: TRBJ1-5
cdr3_aa: ASSFDWGYEQF; v_call: TRBV5-1; cdr3_length: 11; j_call: TRBJ2-1
cdr3_aa: ASSIERGAYGYT; v_call: TRBV19; cdr3_length: 12; j_call: TRBJ1-2
cdr3_aa: ASSYEQY; v_call: TRBV5-8; cdr3_length: 7; j_call: TRBJ2-7
cdr3_aa: ASSQEFLKTPQY; v_call: TRBV4-2; cdr3_length: 12; j_call: TRBJ2-5
cdr3_aa: ASSPHSGASTDTQY; v_call: TRBV11-3; cdr3_length: 14; j_call: TRBJ2-3
cdr3_aa: ASSLVVGGMAGELF; v_call: TRBV7-8; cdr3_length: 14; j_call: TRBJ2-2
cdr3_aa: AIRGSGYGYT; v_call: TRBV10-3; cdr3_length: 10; j_call: TRBJ1-2
cdr3_aa: AISRLAGVSNEQY; v_call: TRBV10-3; cdr3_length: 13; j_call: TRBJ2-7
cdr3_aa: ASSLGEDEQY; v_call: TRBV5-4; cdr3_length: 10; j_call: TRBJ2-7
cdr3_aa: ASSLLGAGGEKLF; v_call: TRBV5-1; cdr3_length: 13; j_call: TRBJ1-4
cdr3_aa: ASPPSLHQETQY; v_call: TRBV18; cdr3_length: 12; j_call: TRBJ2-5